The 20 T cell receptor beta chains below all came from one sample that was sequenced in a study of blood T cell repertoires in COVID-19. Data came from immunoSEQ multiplex PCR; TCRdb stores just in-frame clones and leaves some out. The data contain 120,000 or so clones, about 79% of them singletons. What was sequenced was peripheral blood. Source of these receptors: a woman aged 70 to 79 with acute or convalescent COVID-19.

The CDR3: CASSQVSGATEAFF. DNA of the CDR3: TGTGCCAGCAGCCAAGTATCAGGGGCCACTGAAGCTTTCTTT. The rearrangement joins TRBV3-1 (or the pseudogene TRBV3-2) to TRBJ1-1, with TRBD1 as a possible D gene (6 bases). The ends were cut back, 1 base at V and 4 bases at J, with 10 bases in the middle. The CDR3 has 14 amino acids. Germline CDR1 reads LGHDT; CDR2 reads YNNKEL (reference sequence).

Only a few counts were recorded for this clone. The genes are TRBV30 and TRBJ2-1; 8 positions match TRBD2. The CDR3 loop spans 14 amino acids. With 6 bases clipped from V and 2 bases from J, the junction kept 6 bases outside the gene matches. CDR1 and CDR2 from the germline V gene are GTSNPN and SVGIG (reference sequence). The CDR3 sequence is CACYWGLAYNEQFF. The CDR3 DNA follows: TGTGCCTGCTACTGGGGACTAGCCTACAATGAGCAGTTCTTC.

In this sample, this clone turned up once. This chain joins TRBV4-1 and TRBJ1-6, with D perhaps TRBD1 (6 bases). V was clipped by 7 bases and J by 6 bases, with 19 bases between them. In germline, CDR1 is MGHRA, CDR2 YSYEKL. The CDR3 consists of 16 residues. The CDR3 loop is CASTPEGVQANSPLHF. CDR3 coding DNA: TGCGCCAGCACCCCCGAGGGGGTACAAGCTAATTCACCCCTCCACTTT.

A word on this clone: The same CDR3 also results from other DNA sequences found in this sample. The V call is TRBV9, the J call TRBJ1-2; no firm D call. From germline, CDR1 is SGDLS and CDR2 YYNGEE. CDR3 length: 12 amino acids. V gave up 0 bases and J gave up 4 bases, with 4 bases separating them. CDR3: CASSVDSYGYTF. CDR3 sequence (DNA): TGTGCCAGCAGCGTAGACAGCTATGGCTACACCTTC.

The rearrangement joins TRBV3-1 (or the pseudogene TRBV3-2) to TRBJ1-4; D may be TRBD1 (6 bases). V was cut by 5 bases and J by 8 bases, with 24 bases left in between. Germline CDR1 reads LGHDT; CDR2 reads YNNKEL (reference sequence). The CDR3 has 17 residues. The CDR3 sequence: CASSSQGGLGGREKLFF. The CDR3 DNA reads as TGTGCCAGCAGCTCCCAGGGCGGTTTAGGGGGAAGGGAAAAACTGTTTTTT.

This rearrangement joins TRBV5-8 to TRBJ1-1, with 7 positions matching TRBD1. The CDR3 spans 16 residues. Germline CDR1 and CDR2: SGHTS and YDEGEE. V trimming: 2 bases; J trimming: 2 bases; junction bases outside the gene matches: 9. CDR3 nucleotides: TGTGCCAGCAGCTTACCGACAGGGACATCTAACACTGAAGCTTTCTTT. Its translation is CASSLPTGTSNTEAFF.

This clone was picked up one time. The chain carries TRBV5-1 and TRBJ2-7, with 12 bases fitting TRBD2. Per germline, CDR1 SGHRS and CDR2 YFSETQ. The CDR3 runs to 16 residues. Trimming cost V 3 bases and J 4 bases; bases outside gene matches: 8. The DNA for the CDR3 is TGCGCCAGCAGCTCGACAACTACTAGCGGGGGGTACGAGCAGTACTTC. Translation: CASSSTTTSGGYEQYF.

The CDR3 reads CSVFPSLTGGGTEAFF. DNA for the CDR3: TGCAGCGTTTTCCCTTCTTTGACAGGGGGGGGCACTGAAGCTTTCTTT. The V and J genes are TRBV29-1 and TRBJ1-1; TRBD1 agrees at 9 bases. This CDR3 region has 16 residues. The V segment lost 5 bases and the J segment 4 bases; nucleotides outside the gene matches: 14. Germline V lookup: CDR1 SQVTM, CDR2 ANQGSEA.

V gene TRBV20-1 combines with J gene TRBJ2-2; a possible D gene is TRBD1 (6 bases). The V end lost 3 bases, the J end lost 5 bases, and 13 bases lay between the germline ends. The CDR3 loop spans 14 amino acids. Germline CDR1 DFQATT, CDR2 SNEGSKA (reference sequence). The CDR3 here is CSASQGPDTGELFF. The CDR3 DNA follows: TGCAGTGCTAGTCAGGGGCCGGATACCGGGGAGCTGTTTTTT.

J is TRBJ1-6 and V is TRBV9; no clear D gene. V dropped 0 bases and J dropped 7 bases, with 14 bases sitting between them. Germline CDR1 and CDR2: SGDLS and YYNGEE. The CDR3 loop spans 16 amino acids. The CDR3 spells CASSVGGSSGNSPLHF. The CDR3 DNA reads TGTGCCAGCAGCGTAGGAGGTTCGTCGGGGAATTCACCCCTCCACTTT.

This clone occurred a few times. The rearrangement uses TRBV6-2 or TRBV6-3 and TRBJ2-5, with D possibly TRBD2 on 6 matching bases. V was pared by 2 bases and J by 3 bases, with 13 bases between. The CDR3 is made up of 15 amino acids. Germline V gene data show CDR1 as MNHEY and CDR2 as SVGEGT. The CDR3 here is CASSYPRGTKETQYF. CDR3 DNA sequence: TGTGCCAGCAGTTACCCGCGGGGCACCAAAGAGACCCAGTACTTC.

The chain has TRBV6-5 and TRBJ2-7, with 7 bases aligning to TRBD1. V shed 6 bases, J shed 3 bases, and the junction held 2 bases outside the gene matches. CDR3 length: 12 residues. The germline CDR1 and CDR2 sequences are MNHEY and SVGAGI. CDR3: CASRTGFYEQYF. Here the CDR3 DNA reads TGTGCCAGCAGGACAGGGTTCTACGAGCAGTACTTC.

The V call is TRBV19, the J call TRBJ1-5, with D uncertain. The CDR3 totals 14 residues. Germline V CDR1 and CDR2: LNHDA, SQIVND (reference sequence). V was clipped by 1 base and J by 2 bases, with 6 bases between them. CDR3 coding DNA: TGTGCCAGTAGTATAGTACAGCGCAATCAGCCCCAGCATTTT. This sequence encodes CASSIVQRNQPQHF.

The chain employs TRBV19 and TRBJ1-1, with D maybe TRBD1 (5 bases). The CDR3 runs to 15 residues. Germline assignment: CDR1 LNHDA and CDR2 SQIVND (reference sequence). Trimming pared 7 bases from V and 0 bases from J, leaving 15 bases between. In DNA form, the CDR3 reads TGTGCCAGTAAAGAGGAGGGACCTATGAACACTGAAGCTTTCTTT. Translating it yields CASKEEGPMNTEAFF.

This sequence joins TRBV5-1 and TRBJ2-4; the D gene is possibly TRBD1 (6 bases). Trimming took off 0 bases at V and 2 bases at J, with 9 bases between the two ends. This CDR3 contains 15 residues. Germline V gives CDR1 SGHRS, CDR2 YFSETQ. CDR3 region: CASSLDWGPKNIQYF. The DNA of the CDR3 is TGCGCCAGCAGCTTGGATTGGGGGCCCAAAAACATTCAGTACTTC. Based on the CDR3 plus reference TRBV5-1 and TRBJ2-4, the full variable domain is KAGVTQTPRYLIKTRGQQVTLSCSPISGHRSVSWYQQTPGQGLQFLFEYFSETQRNKGNFPGRFSGRQFSNSRSEMNVSTLELGDSALYLCASSLDWGPKNIQYFGAGTRLSVL.

The rearrangement links TRBV9 to TRBJ2-1; 8 bases map to TRBD1. Germline V gene lookup returns CDR1 SGDLS and CDR2 YYNGEE. The CDR3 spans 15 residues. Trimming took 0 bases from V and 4 from J; bases not matched to a gene: 3. The DNA for the CDR3 is TGTGCCAGCAGCGTAGCGGGACAGGTATACAATGAGCAGTTCTTC. This sequence encodes CASSVAGQVYNEQFF.

This clone came up a few times. The CDR3 is CASSLGEDNTEAFF. For the CDR3, the DNA is TGTGCCAGCAGCTTAGGGGAGGACAACACTGAAGCTTTCTTT. The chain employs TRBV7-9 and TRBJ1-1; D gene uncertain. Germline values: CDR1 SEHNR, CDR2 FQNEAQ (reference sequence). V lost 1 base and J 2 bases, leaving 8 bases between the germline ends. This CDR3 region has 14 residues.

This clone occurred once. The V and J genes are TRBV18 and TRBJ1-5, with 8 bases that match TRBD1. The trim removed 6 bases at V and 0 bases at J, leaving 7 bases unmatched. This CDR3 has 16 amino acids. Looked up from germline, CDR1 is KGHSH and CDR2 is LQKENI. CDR3 sequence reads: CASSHNDRGSNQPQHF. The CDR3 coding sequence is TGTGCCAGCTCGCACAACGACAGGGGTAGCAATCAGCCCCAGCATTTT.

V and J are TRBV13 and TRBJ2-5, with a weak D call TRBD1 (6 bases). This CDR3 is 13 amino acids long. V was shortened by 4 bases and J by 3 bases, with 9 bases between the two germline ends. Germline assignment: CDR1 PRHDT and CDR2 FYEKMQ (reference sequence). The CDR3 bases are TGTGCCAGCAGCTCCCACAGGGAAGAGACCCAGTACTTC. As protein: CASSSHREETQYF.

The sample holds a few counts of this clone. This chain links TRBV2 with TRBJ1-2, with no clear D. Germline-derived CDR1 and CDR2 are SNHLY and FYNNEI. V was trimmed by 2 bases and J by 2 bases, leaving 3 bases between them. CDR3 length: 12 residues. Here the CDR3 DNA reads TGTGCCAGCAGTGAAACAAACTATGGCTACACCTTC. Its protein product is CASSETNYGYTF. The variable domain in full, completed from reference TRBV2 and TRBJ1-2, reads EPEVTQTPSHQVTQMGQEVILRCVPISNHLYFYWYRQILGQKVEFLVSFYNNEISEKSEIFDDQFSVERPDGSNFTLKIRSTKLEDSAMYFCASSETNYGYTFGSGTRLTVV.